What follows describes a single T cell receptor (beta chain). The specificity of this receptor is unknown. No base qualities exist here, and no much larger clone lies one base off it. The library relied on the immunoSEQ multiplex PCR assay. TCRdb took this table from immuneACCESS and kept in-frame rearrangements with V and J called. Such tables lack part of the clones; where checked against another copy, unresolved V genes explain under half of the gap, and the rest is unexplained. The sample table contains tens of thousands of clones; only one count was recorded for roughly 90% of them. Jointly, the top ten make up roughly 1% of the sample. As encoded in the germline V gene (reference sequence), CDR1 is SGHNT while CDR2 is YYREEE. Reading from cysteine to phenylalanine, the CDR3 counts 12 amino acids. Of the read, only the CDR3 DNA is kept; its 36 bases are in frame from base 1. V is shortened by 4 bases, J by 7 bases, and the region joining them spans 11 bases.

This record belongs to a study of T cell changes during pregnancy in multiple sclerosis (dated by TCRdb to 2018 to 2020). For context, the study as a whole: In women with multiple sclerosis, the researchers looked at how the T cell repertoire shifted as pregnancy progressed.

The TCR originated in a female donor in good health, enrolled as a control in a pregnancy study. The sequencing here drew on peripheral blood, taken in the first trimester of pregnancy. The sequence is built from TRBV5-4 and TRBJ1-2; a weak D assignment points to TRBD1 (6 bases agree). The CDR3 corresponds to CASSLGQVGYTF. The base sequence is TGTGCCAGCAGCCTGGGACAAGTTGGCTACACCTTC.